The TCR beta chain described here comes from a study of cytomegalovirus exposure and HLA in healthy donors. Overall study context: A previous analysis identified approximately 110 million unique TCR beta sequences derived from around 200 million T cells. Study results and limitations: The study labeled 164 TCR beta chains cytomegalovirus-associated. In an earlier analysis, about 87% or about 30%: the productive usage of most TCR beta V segments. According to a later analysis, donors in an Asian-associated ancestry cluster reportedly had fewer N-insertions than the roughly 670-donor mean.

As regards this clone: Its antigen is unidentified.

PCR used 60 Vbeta primers and 13 Jbeta primers. Using immunoSEQ multiplex PCR, the repertoire was profiled, and TCRdb retains in-frame clones only, with some absent. The table lists roughly 150,000 clones, around 75% of them singletons. The CDR3 covers 14 residues. Trimming took off 0 bases at V and 2 bases at J, with 5 bases between the two ends. Germline V gene sequence: CDR1 SEHNR, CDR2 FQNEAQ (reference sequence). The sample comprised PBMCs. The receptor was derived from a woman aged 30 to 39 in good health and CMV-seronegative. This chain connects TRBV7-9 to TRBJ1-3; perhaps TRBD1 as D (5 bases). DNA for the CDR3: TGTGCCAGCAGCTTAGCAGGGGCTGGAAACACCATATATTTT. This encodes CASSLAGAGNTIYF.